The sequence of this T cell receptor (beta chain) was determined in a study of T-cell reconstitution after alpha-beta-depleted transplantation in children. General study points: T-cell counts and diversity at one year following transplant were attributed mainly to newly produced T cells.

In its sample, this clonotype was seen a few times. Its antigen is still unknown. The junction had 7 bases not matched to a gene; V was cut back by 6 bases and J by 7 bases. This CDR3 region has 14 residues. The library targeted TCRbeta and was prepared with unique molecular identifiers. TCRdb re-derived calls from the PCR reads in MiXCR, one entry per CDR3 protein. The data contain about 980,000 distinct CDR3 sequences, about 29% of them singletons. The J gene is TRBJ1-5, the V gene TRBV12-3 or TRBV12-4, with 9 bases matching TRBD1. This clonotype was obtained from a boy younger than two who had a stem cell transplant for SCID, so the T cells may come from the graft donor. The sample here was PBMCs, mostly from graft donor cells, taken 360 days after TCRalphabeta/CD19-depleted stem cell transplant. The CDR3 loop is CASSSGTGIQPQHF. The CDR3 coding sequence is TGTGCCAGCAGCTCCGGGACAGGGATACAGCCCCAGCATTTT.